The 7 T cell receptor beta chains presented below share a single source sample, sequenced in a study of shared clonotypes between healthy human individuals. Generated by immunoSEQ multiplex PCR, the TCRdb table keeps only in-frame clones and is missing some. The table has some 500,000 clones, 90% to 96% seen once. The material sequenced was naive CD4+ T cells sorted from blood. The subset: CD45RA+ positively selected. The receptors shown here come from a woman in her twenties or thirties in good health.

This chain connects TRBV6-4 to TRBJ2-7, with D perhaps matching TRBD1 (8 bases). The CDR3 runs to 13 residues. With 6 bases removed from V and 7 bases from J, the gap between germline ends came to 16 bases. Germline V gives CDR1 MRHNA, CDR2 SNTAGT. The CDR3 protein is CASRTGGAEEQYF. The CDR3 nucleotides are TGTGCCAGCAGAACAGGGGGGGCTGAGGAGCAGTACTTC.

The chain is built from TRBV18 and TRBJ1-1, with D unresolved. The CDR3 is 16 amino acids. Germline-derived CDR1 and CDR2 are KGHSH and LQKENI. Trimming took 2 bases from V and 1 from J, leaving 14 bases between them. The CDR3 loop is CASSPGARGTNTEAFF. DNA of the CDR3: TGTGCCAGCTCACCAGGAGCGAGAGGAACGAACACTGAAGCTTTCTTT.

This chain links TRBV18 with TRBJ2-1; 7 bases map to TRBD2. The CDR3 sequence is 13 residues long. Germline trimming cut 8 bases from V and 1 base from J; bases unmatched to any gene: 2. CDR1 KGHSH and CDR2 LQKENI come from the germline V gene. The CDR3 DNA reads TGTGCCAGCCGGGAGGCATCCTACAATGAGCAGTTCTTC. It is translated as CASREASYNEQFF.

J is TRBJ2-1 and V is TRBV11-2; D gene uncertain. The CDR3 totals 15 residues. Trimming shortened V by 2 bases and J by 6 bases, and 14 bases separated the two germline ends. Germline V lookup: CDR1 SGHAT, CDR2 FQNNGV. CDR3 residues: CASSLRLPDGNEQFF. The CDR3 nucleotides read TGTGCCAGCAGCTTACGCCTTCCCGATGGCAATGAGCAGTTCTTC.

As concerns this clone: The same CDR3 can be traced to other DNA sequences in this sample. J is TRBJ2-7 and V is TRBV20-1, with D unclear. The CDR3 has 11 residues. V was clipped by 3 bases and J by 2 bases, with 5 bases between them. CDR1 is DFQATT, CDR2 SNEGSKA, per germline (reference sequence). CDR3 DNA sequence: TGCAGTGCTAGTGGGACCTACGAGCAGTACTTC. This encodes CSASGTYEQYF.

The chain has TRBV4-1 and TRBJ2-1; no reliable D call. V was pared by 0 bases and J by 5 bases, with 14 bases between. Germline V gene lookup returns CDR1 MGHRA and CDR2 YSYEKL. The CDR3 length is 16 residues. This CDR3 is CASSQDLRAPNNEQFF. The CDR3 DNA sequence: TGCGCCAGCAGCCAAGACCTAAGGGCCCCTAACAATGAGCAGTTCTTC.

The V call is TRBV18, the J call TRBJ2-5; 11 bases fit TRBD1. This CDR3 region has 14 residues. With 3 bases clipped from V and 4 bases from J, the junction kept 1 base outside the gene matches. CDR1 is KGHSH and CDR2 is LQKENI in the germline V gene. The CDR3 loop reads CASSPGTGGETQYF. CDR3 in DNA: TGTGCCAGCTCACCCGGGACAGGGGGAGAGACCCAGTACTTC.